This entry lists 5 T cell receptor beta chains sequenced from one sample in a study of blood T cell repertoires in COVID-19. The repertoire was sequenced with immunoSEQ multiplex PCR; TCRdb's copy has only in-frame clones and lacks some. The profile shows about 210,000 clones, around 81% of them singletons. What was sequenced was PBMCs or T cells enriched from blood (not recorded which). Receptors originate from a woman between 50 and 59 years old with acute COVID-19.

The rearrangement uses TRBV7-2 and TRBJ2-3; tentatively, D is TRBD2 (5 bases). Germline-derived CDR1 and CDR2 are SGHTA and FQGNSA. The CDR3 runs to 14 residues. Trimming removed 3 bases from V and 14 bases from J, with 21 bases in between. The CDR3 protein is CASSLDSWAALTYF. CDR3 bases: TGTGCCAGCAGCTTGGACTCATGGGCGGCTTTGACGTATTTT.

The chain combines TRBV30 with TRBJ1-2, with 9 positions matching TRBD1. V was clipped by 5 bases and J by 8 bases; unmatched bases: 12. The germline V gene has CDR1 GTSNPN and CDR2 SVGIG (reference sequence). The CDR3 spans 14 residues. CDR3 amino acids: CAWAPGQGLLGYTF. For the CDR3, the DNA is TGTGCCTGGGCTCCGGGACAGGGCTTGTTGGGCTACACCTTC. Drawing the rest from reference TRBV30 and TRBJ1-2, the complete variable domain is SQTIHQWPATLVQPVGSPLSLECTVEGTSNPNLYWYRQAAGRGLQLLFYSVGIGQISSEVPQNLSASRPQDRQFILSSKKLLLSDSGFYLCAWAPGQGLLGYTFGSGTRLTVV.

The rearrangement uses TRBV27 and TRBJ2-7; 10 bases align to TRBD1. Germline lookup yields CDR1 MNHEY and CDR2 SMNVEV (reference sequence). The CDR3 extends over 15 amino acids. The junction had 7 bases not matched to a gene; V was cut back by 5 bases and J by 3 bases. In DNA form, the CDR3 reads TGTGCCAGCAGTCCCGTGGGGGACAGGGGCTACGAGCAGTACTTC. It specifies CASSPVGDRGYEQYF.

The chain recombines TRBV18 with TRBJ2-7; TRBD1 is a possible D gene (6 bases). The CDR3 sequence is 17 residues long. V was cut by 0 bases and J by 0 bases, with 15 bases left in between. The germline CDR1 and CDR2 sequences are KGHSH and LQKENI. CDR3 in DNA: TGTGCCAGCTCACCACCTTTTTATGAGACAGGCTCCTACGAGCAGTACTTC. Amino acid sequence: CASSPPFYETGSYEQYF. The full variable domain, with the rest looked up from reference TRBV18 and TRBJ2-7, is NAGVMQNPRHLVRRRGQEARLRCSPMKGHSHVYWYRQLPEEGLKFMVYLQKENIIDESGMPKERFSAEFPKEGPSILRIQQVVRGDSAAYFCASSPPFYETGSYEQYFGPGTRLTVT.

V is TRBV5-1 and J is TRBJ1-2; 9 positions match TRBD1. V shed 3 bases and J 4 bases; nucleotides not matched to a gene: 10. CDR1 and CDR2 from the germline V gene are SGHRS and YFSETQ. The length of the CDR3 is 16 residues. CDR3 protein: CASSSGDTGGGYGYTF. Written as DNA, the CDR3 is TGCGCCAGCAGCTCTGGTGACACAGGGGGCGGCTATGGCTACACCTTC.